The clone carrying this TCR beta chain was counted at least ten times. Its matching antigen is unknown. The sample originates from a study of Graves' ophthalmopathy and Graves' hyperthyroidism. Across the study: Samples of peripheral blood were obtained at initial diagnosis, prior to treatment of any kind. General study results and limits: Among thyroid clonotypes expanded above 0.001 frequency, most also appeared in blood. Ophthalmopathy progression predictions by the model showed about 72% specificity and about 68% sensitivity.

From RNA, the CDR3 regions of TCR beta chains were amplified and sequenced. The first round was an RT-PCR with HTBI primers, and the second round was a multiplex PCR. TCRdb passed the multiplex PCR reads through MiXCR, listing each CDR3 protein once. The sample has some 360,000 distinct CDR3 sequences, about a sixth seen once. The CDR3 extends over 17 amino acids. Losses at the gene ends were 0 bases for V and 7 bases for J; bases not matched to a gene: 13. Germline V gene data show CDR1 as SGHRS and CDR2 as YFSETQ. The specimen was peripheral blood. The receptor comes from an adult woman with stable Graves' hyperthyroidism. J is TRBJ1-5 and V is TRBV5-1, with TRBD1 identical over 7 bases. The CDR3, as DNA: TGCGCCAGCAGCTTGGGGACAGGCGAAACGACAAACCAGCCCCAGCATTTT. It specifies CASSLGTGETTNQPQHF.